Sequencing of this T cell receptor (beta chain) was carried out in a study of blood T cell repertoires in COVID-19. Study overall: Donors in the United States, Italy and Spain gave samples during acute or convalescent COVID-19. Sample material is recorded as cDNA or gDNA derived from T cells, B-cell-depleted T cells, or PBMCs.

Those enrolled in Seattle joined during active infection and were followed longitudinally afterward. Libraries were prepared by immunoSEQ multiplex PCR; TCRdb keeps only in-frame clonotypes and omits some of them. The sample contains about 71,000 clones, approximately 80% of which appear only once. The V and J ends lost 0 bases and 3 bases respectively, with 9 bases between them. Germline CDR1 and CDR2: ENHRY and SYGVKD. This CDR3 region has 15 residues. The chain carries TRBV10-3 and TRBJ2-1; maybe TRBD2 (5 bases). The sample was peripheral blood. The TCR comes from a man aged 30 to 39 with COVID-19, enrolled during active disease. In DNA, the CDR3 is TGTGCCATCAGTGAGTCGATGGACTTCTACAATGAGCAGTTCTTC. It codes for CAISESMDFYNEQFF.